Following are 30 T cell receptor beta chains from one sample sequenced in a study of cytomegalovirus exposure and HLA in healthy donors. Use of 60 Vbeta and 13 Jbeta primers characterized the PCR. The repertoire was sequenced with immunoSEQ multiplex PCR; TCRdb's copy has only in-frame clones and lacks some. This sample has 110,000 to 150,000 clones, with around 75% found just once. Sequencing used PBMCs. These receptors were taken from a young man in good health and CMV-seronegative.

This chain joins TRBV5-4 and TRBJ2-7, with TRBD1 matching 8 bases. This CDR3 has 17 amino acids. Trimming removed 0 bases from V and 2 bases from J; junction bases left unmatched: 10. The germline V gene has CDR1 SGHNT and CDR2 YYREEE (reference sequence). The CDR3 DNA follows: TGTGCCAGCAGCTTGGATATTCTGACAGGGGCGGCCTACGAGCAGTACTTC. Translating gives CASSLDILTGAAYEQYF.

The V and J genes are TRBV14 and TRBJ1-1, with D perhaps matching TRBD1 (6 bases). Germline values: CDR1 SGHDN, CDR2 FVKESK. CDR3 length equals 15 residues. The germline V and J ends were trimmed by 4 bases and 5 bases, with 17 bases remaining between them. The CDR3 reads CASSPMGGRGTEAFF. CDR3 DNA sequence: TGTGCCAGCAGCCCCATGGGGGGGCGAGGAACTGAAGCTTTCTTT.

The chain combines TRBV7-6 with TRBJ1-4, with a possible D match to TRBD1 (5 bases). Trimming took 4 bases from V and 3 from J, leaving 12 bases between them. Germline-derived CDR1 and CDR2 are SGHVS and FNYEAQ. The CDR3 extends over 15 amino acids. The CDR3 nucleotides read TGTGCCAGCAGCTACTTACAGGCCCCTAATGAAAAACTGTTTTTT. This codes for CASSYLQAPNEKLFF.

The chain is built from TRBV28 and TRBJ2-7; D uncertain. V gave up 9 bases and J gave up 3 bases, with 12 bases separating them. Germline CDR1 and CDR2: MDHEN and SYDVKM. The CDR3 is 12 residues long. CDR3 sequence: CASSPLNYEQYF. For the CDR3, the DNA is TGTGCCAGTAGTCCGTTAAACTACGAGCAGTACTTC. Based on the CDR3 plus reference TRBV28 and TRBJ2-7, the full variable domain is DVKVTQSSRYLVKRTGEKVFLECVQDMDHENMFWYRQDPGLGLRLIYFSYDVKMKEKGDIPEGYSVSREKKERFSLILESASTNQTSMYLCASSPLNYEQYFGPGTRLTVT.

About this clone itself: Sequence at one end of the junction differs from germline and may be a read error. This rearrangement joins TRBV7-7 to TRBJ2-7; 7 bases agree with TRBD1. The CDR3 runs to 13 residues. Germline V gene data show CDR1 as SSHAT and CDR2 as FNYEAQ (reference sequence). Here the CDR3 DNA reads TGTGCTAGCAGCTCCCGGACAGGCTACGAGCAGTACTTC. This gives the protein CASSSRTGYEQYF.

The chain combines TRBV5-6 with TRBJ2-7; D is possibly TRBD1 (6 bases). Germline V CDR1 and CDR2: SGHDT, YYEEEE. The V end lost 3 bases, the J end lost 3 bases, and 13 bases lay between the germline ends. This CDR3 comprises 14 residues. CDR3 protein: CASSSDRWLYEQYF. The CDR3 bases are TGTGCCAGCAGCTCAGACAGGTGGCTCTACGAGCAGTACTTC.

CDR3 DNA sequence: TGTGCCAGCAGAAGACAGGGGGGATCCGAGCAGTACTTC. It translates to CASRRQGGSEQYF. The chain recombines TRBV2 with TRBJ2-7; 9 bases are shared with TRBD1. CDR3 length: 13 residues. The V gene's germline CDR1 is SNHLY and CDR2 FYNNEI. The ends lost 6 bases at V and 6 bases at J; junction bases unmatched: 6.

This clone has a handful of counts. The chain is built from TRBV19 and TRBJ1-1; tentative D call: TRBD1 (6 bases). Germline-derived CDR1 and CDR2 are LNHDA and SQIVND (reference sequence). V was clipped by 1 base and J by 4 bases, with 7 bases between them. The CDR3 has 13 amino acids. The CDR3 region has the DNA TGTGCCAGTAGTATAGGAGGGGGCACTGAAGCTTTCTTT. This sequence encodes CASSIGGGTEAFF. Looking up the rest from reference TRBV19 and TRBJ1-1 gives the full variable domain: DGGITQSPKYLFRKEGQNVTLSCEQNLNHDAMYWYRQDPGQGLRLIYYSQIVNDFQKGDIAEGYSVSREKKESFPLTVTSAQKNPTAFYLCASSIGGGTEAFFGQGTRLTVV.

The chain recombines TRBV7-9 with TRBJ2-7; weak D call: TRBD2 (6 bases). The J call is uncertain, as TRBJ2-5 better fits the DNA end. CDR1 and CDR2 (germline): SEHNR, FQNEAQ (reference sequence). The CDR3 is 13 amino acids. CDR3: CASSLAGGETQYF. The CDR3 DNA reads TGTGCCAGCAGCTTAGCGGGAGGCGAGACCCAGTACTTC.

V is TRBV6-1 and J is TRBJ2-3, with 10 bases matching TRBD2. The CDR3 length is 16 residues. The germline V gene has CDR1 MNHNS and CDR2 SASEGT. V was pared by 1 base and J by 6 bases, with 7 bases of the junction left unmatched. CDR3 coding DNA: TGTGCCAGCAGTGAAGGGAGCGGGGGGGCCGGTGATACGCAGTATTTT. Its protein is CASSEGSGGAGDTQYF.

In its sample, this clone was seen once. The rearrangement links TRBV28 to TRBJ1-6; no clear D gene. The V gene lost 0 bases and the J gene lost 15 bases, with 6 bases spanning the gap. The germline gives CDR1 MDHEN, CDR2 SYDVKM. The CDR3 loop spans 11 amino acids. This CDR3 reads CASSLWEDLHF. CDR3 DNA: TGTGCCAGCAGTTTATGGGAGGACCTCCACTTT.

Remarks on this clone: The junction and the germline gene differ at one end; a read error may be behind it. This chain uses TRBV30 with TRBJ2-6; TRBD2 matches at 10 bases. The CDR3 contains 17 residues. The germline CDR1 and CDR2 sequences are GTSNPN and SVGIG (reference sequence). CDR3 DNA: TGTGCCTGGAGTGAGCTAGCGGGGGTACCTGGGGCCAACGGCCTGACTTTC. It translates to CAWSELAGVPGANGLTF.

CDR3 residues: CASSQDLGQSLDEQFF. The CDR3 region has the DNA TGTGCCAGCAGCCAAGATTTAGGACAGTCACTCGATGAGCAGTTCTTC. The chain carries TRBV4-2 and TRBJ2-1; weak D call: TRBD1 (6 bases). Trimming took off 0 bases at V and 8 bases at J, with 17 bases between the two ends. The CDR3 is 16 residues long. Germline V gene lookup returns CDR1 LGHNA and CDR2 YNFKEQ.

The chain carries TRBV2 and TRBJ2-7, with 7 bases fitting TRBD2. CDR3 length equals 14 residues. From germline, CDR1 is SNHLY and CDR2 FYNNEI. V lost 6 bases and J lost 5; bases outside the gene matches: 10. The CDR3: CASRGMRERNEQYF. Written as DNA, the CDR3 is TGTGCCAGCAGGGGGATGCGGGAGAGGAACGAGCAGTACTTC.

The chain is built from TRBV5-1 and TRBJ2-5; 8 bases fit TRBD1. CDR1 and CDR2 (germline): SGHRS, YFSETQ. The trim removed 6 bases at V and 4 bases at J, leaving 8 bases unmatched. The CDR3 has 14 amino acids. The CDR3: CASNPGQALETQYF. CDR3 coding DNA: TGCGCCAGCAACCCGGGACAGGCGCTAGAGACCCAGTACTTC.

This clone appeared a few times. This chain joins TRBV29-1 and TRBJ2-7; 7 bases are shared with TRBD2. This CDR3 spans 13 amino acids. Looked up from germline, CDR1 is SQVTM and CDR2 is ANQGSEA. The J segment lost 6 bases and the V segment lost 4 bases, leaving 9 bases of the junction unmatched. The DNA of the CDR3 is TGCAGCGTTGCGTACGGGGGAGGGAGCGAGCAGTACTTC. As protein: CSVAYGGGSEQYF.

V usage is TRBV6-1 and J usage is TRBJ2-2; 9 bases line up with TRBD1. CDR3 length equals 15 residues. CDR1 is MNHNS, CDR2 SASEGT, per germline. The junction had 8 bases not matched to a gene; V was cut back by 6 bases and J by 6 bases. The CDR3 nucleotides are TGTGCCAGCAGGCTAGGGACAGGGAGGTCCGGGGAGCTGTTTTTT. As protein: CASRLGTGRSGELFF.

This rearrangement joins TRBV4-2 to TRBJ2-5; 8 bases fit TRBD2. J was trimmed by 3 bases and V by 1 base; bases with no gene match: 10. Germline loops: CDR1 LGHNA, CDR2 YNFKEQ. This CDR3 comprises 17 residues. In DNA, the CDR3 is TGTGCCAGCAGCCAAGTAGACCCCTCGGGGGGGGAAGAGACCCAGTACTTC. Translated: CASSQVDPSGGEETQYF.

The chain uses TRBV28 and TRBJ1-5, with TRBD1 as a possible D gene (5 bases). The CDR3 runs to 14 residues. The germline gives CDR1 MDHEN, CDR2 SYDVKM. V was shortened by 4 bases and J by 7 bases, with 14 bases between the two germline ends. CDR3 DNA sequence: TGTGCCAGCAGTTCCGCAGGGAGGGGCCAGCCCCAGCATTTT. Translating it yields CASSSAGRGQPQHF.

V usage is TRBV7-8 and J usage is TRBJ2-5; 7 bases are shared with TRBD1. The CDR3 is 15 amino acids. V dropped 5 bases and J dropped 1; count of bases not matched to a gene: 7. CDR1 and CDR2 (germline): SGHVS, FQNEAQ. The CDR3 DNA follows: TGTGCCAGCAGCCGTACAGGGGCAGTCCAAGAGACCCAGTACTTC. Protein product: CASSRTGAVQETQYF. Drawing the rest from reference TRBV7-8 and TRBJ2-5, the complete variable domain is GAGVSQSPRYKVAKRGQDVALRCDPISGHVSLFWYQQALGQGPEFLTYFQNEAQLDKSGLPSDRFFAERPEGSVSTLKIQRTQQEDSAVYLCASSRTGAVQETQYFGPGTRLLVL.

V usage is TRBV5-1 and J usage is TRBJ2-1; TRBD2 matches 14 bases. There are 16 residues in the CDR3. Germline-derived CDR1 and CDR2 are SGHRS and YFSETQ. V shed 3 bases, J shed 8 bases, and the junction held 7 bases outside the gene matches. The CDR3 spells CASSSGLAGDTDEQFF. The CDR3 DNA follows: TGCGCCAGCAGCTCGGGACTAGCGGGAGATACAGATGAGCAGTTCTTC.

This clone was seen a handful of times. This chain joins TRBV7-9 and TRBJ1-2, with a possible D match to TRBD1 (5 bases). Germline V gives CDR1 SEHNR, CDR2 FQNEAQ (reference sequence). Trimming cost V 4 bases and J 4 bases, with 16 bases left between them. The length of the CDR3 is 15 residues. CDR3 nucleotide sequence: TGTGCCAGCAGCTCTCCCCGCGGGGCTAGCTATGGCTACACCTTC. This sequence encodes CASSSPRGASYGYTF.

This clone was observed a single time. The rearrangement uses TRBV18 and TRBJ2-1, with 7 bases aligning to TRBD2. Germline V gene sequence: CDR1 KGHSH, CDR2 LQKENI. Trimming cost V 6 bases and J 4 bases; bases outside gene matches: 12. This CDR3 region has 16 residues. The CDR3 sequence: CASSAGVGLGYNEQFF. CDR3 DNA: TGTGCCAGCTCCGCGGGGGTAGGACTCGGTTACAATGAGCAGTTCTTC.

The chain couples TRBV28 to TRBJ1-1; D perhaps matches TRBD1 (5 bases). The CDR3 is made up of 12 amino acids. CDR1 and CDR2 (germline): MDHEN, SYDVKM. Trimming cost V 4 bases and J 7 bases, with 10 bases left between them. CDR3 protein: CASSSGHFEAFF. The CDR3 DNA sequence: TGTGCCAGCAGTTCAGGACACTTTGAAGCTTTCTTT.

The rearrangement joins TRBV5-5 to TRBJ1-4, with D perhaps TRBD1 (6 bases). This CDR3 is built from 16 residues. Trimming stripped 2 bases from V and 8 bases from J, with 19 bases between. Germline V gives CDR1 SGHKS, CDR2 YYEKEE (reference sequence). This CDR3 is CASSFGQGRGREKLFF. The DNA for the CDR3 is TGTGCCAGCAGCTTTGGCCAGGGCAGGGGTAGGGAAAAACTGTTTTTT.

The chain couples TRBV7-2 to TRBJ2-5; tentative D call: TRBD1 (6 bases). The length of the CDR3 is 12 residues. Germline CDR1 reads SGHTA; CDR2 reads FQGNSA. Trimming stripped 8 bases from V and 2 bases from J, with 9 bases between. CDR3 sequence: CASGTYQETQYF. CDR3 sequence (DNA): TGTGCCAGCGGGACATATCAAGAGACCCAGTACTTC.

The V call is TRBV10-2, the J call TRBJ2-2, with 11 bases fitting TRBD2. The germline gives CDR1 WSHSY, CDR2 SAAADI. There are 13 residues in the CDR3. Trimming took 6 bases from V and 6 from J; bases not matched to a gene: 0. CDR3 loop: CASRLAGAGELFF. CDR3 coding DNA: TGCGCCAGCAGACTAGCGGGAGCCGGGGAGCTGTTTTTT.

The chain joins TRBV7-9 to TRBJ1-4; 7 bases are shared with TRBD1. The V gene end was trimmed by 3 bases and the J gene end by 6 bases; junction bases not matched to a gene: 7. The CDR3 covers 15 residues. The V gene's germline CDR1 is SEHNR and CDR2 FQNEAQ (reference sequence). In DNA form, the CDR3 reads TGTGCCAGCAGCTTTTGGACAGGAGGGTATGAAAAACTGTTTTTT. It translates to CASSFWTGGYEKLFF. The whole variable domain, filled in from reference TRBV7-9 and TRBJ1-4, reads DTGVSQNPRHKITKRGQNVTFRCDPISEHNRLYWYRQTLGQGPEFLTYFQNEAQLEKSRLLSDRFSAERPKGSFSTLEIQRTEQGDSAMYLCASSFWTGGYEKLFFGSGTQLSVL.

This chain joins TRBV11-3 and TRBJ1-1; maybe TRBD1 (5 bases). The germline V gene has CDR1 SGHNT and CDR2 YENEEA. Trimming pared 3 bases from V and 6 bases from J, leaving 11 bases between. The CDR3 has 13 amino acids. The CDR3 DNA reads as TGTGCCAGCAGCTTCGGGGGTCGCGCTGAAGCTTTCTTT. Amino acids: CASSFGGRAEAFF.

As for this clone: Its ends do not fully match the called genes, so a read error is possible. The chain has TRBV7-9 and TRBJ2-6, with TRBD1 as a possible D gene (5 bases). The germline V gene has CDR1 SEHNR and CDR2 FQNEAQ (reference sequence). The CDR3 totals 13 residues. In nucleotides, the CDR3 is TGTGCCAGCACCCCCCCTGGGGCCAACGGCCTGACTTTC. Translating gives CASTPPGANGLTF.